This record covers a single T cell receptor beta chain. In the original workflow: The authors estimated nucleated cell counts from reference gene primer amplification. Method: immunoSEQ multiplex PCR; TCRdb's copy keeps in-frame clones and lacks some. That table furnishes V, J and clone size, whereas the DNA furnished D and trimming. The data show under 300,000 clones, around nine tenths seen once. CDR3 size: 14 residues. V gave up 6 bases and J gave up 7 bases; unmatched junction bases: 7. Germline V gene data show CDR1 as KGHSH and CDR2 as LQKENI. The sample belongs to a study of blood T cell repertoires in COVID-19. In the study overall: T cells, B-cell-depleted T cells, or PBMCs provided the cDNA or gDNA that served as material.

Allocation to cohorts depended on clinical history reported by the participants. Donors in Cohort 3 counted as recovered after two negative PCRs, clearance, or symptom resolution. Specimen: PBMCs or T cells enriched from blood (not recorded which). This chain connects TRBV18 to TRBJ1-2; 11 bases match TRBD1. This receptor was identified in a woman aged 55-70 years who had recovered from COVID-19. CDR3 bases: TGTGCCAGCTCTTGGGACAGGGGGAGTCGTGGCTACACCTTC. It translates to CASSWDRGSRGYTF.